These T cell receptor beta chains were read from a single sample in a study of blood T cells in healthy people across ages. Each CDR3 protein is one row after TCRdb ran MiXCR on the 5' RACE reads. The sample yields about 290,000 distinct CDR3 sequences, around 30% seen once. The sample taken for sequencing was blood. The source is a woman between 65 and 79 years old in good health. Each CDR3 is given with its conserved first and last residue. The D gene is left open where the match is weak. Not every row has a clone size; where given, it reads once, few, many or a size class.

cdr3_aa cdr3_nt j_call d_call v_call clone_size
CAIGATGEGEQYF TGTGCCATCGGGGCGACAGGGGAGGGCGAGCAGTACTTC TRBJ2-7 . TRBV10-3 .
CASSQDLEARETQYF TGTGCCAGCAGCCAAGATCTAGAGGCCCGGGAGACCCAGTACTTC TRBJ2-5 . TRBV9 .
CASSPPVGGNEQYF TGTGCCAGCTCACCACCCGTCGGCGGGAACGAGCAGTACTTC TRBJ2-7 . TRBV18 .
CASSPEAGGWEQYF TGTGCCAGCAGCCCGGAGGCCGGTGGGTGGGAGCAGTACTTC TRBJ2-7 . TRBV7-2 once
CASSSQGGLRANEKLFF TGTGCCAGCAGCTCCCAGGGTGGCCTAAGAGCTAATGAAAAACTGTTTTTT TRBJ1-4 . TRBV7-2 few
CASSLRGQATSGNTIYF TGTGCCAGCAGCTTAAGGGGACAGGCGACCTCTGGAAACACCATATATTTT TRBJ1-3 TRBD1 TRBV7-9 once
CASSLGSPNTEAFF TGTGCCAGCAGTTTAGGCTCCCCTAACACTGAAGCTTTCTTT TRBJ1-1 . TRBV12-3/TRBV12-4 few
CASSEVGVTWTYEQYF TGTGCCAGCAGTGAAGTAGGGGTTACTTGGACTTACGAGCAGTACTTC TRBJ2-7 . TRBV2 .
CASSYTGDSPLHF TGCGCCAGCAGTTATACAGGGGATTCACCCCTCCACTTT TRBJ1-6 TRBD1 TRBV5-1 few
CASSPFLAGGTDTQYF TGTGCCAGCAGTCCTTTCCTAGCGGGAGGGACAGATACGCAGTATTTT TRBJ2-3 TRBD2 TRBV28 few
CSASGTSGLYEQYF TGCAGTGCCAGTGGGACTAGCGGCCTCTACGAGCAGTACTTC TRBJ2-7 TRBD2 TRBV20-1 .
CASSLGAGGATGELFF TGTGCCAGCAGCCTTGGGGCCGGGGGTGCCACCGGGGAGCTGTTTTTT TRBJ2-2 . TRBV28 .
CASSLASGRYEQYF TGTGCCAGCAGTTTGGCCTCCGGGAGGTACGAGCAGTACTTC TRBJ2-7 TRBD2 TRBV12-3/TRBV12-4 few
CASSAPGQDNEQYF TGCGCCAGCAGCGCTCCGGGACAGGACAACGAGCAGTACTTC TRBJ2-7 TRBD1 TRBV5-1 .
CATRGETFISNQPQHF TGTGCCACTCGGGGGGAGACCTTCATCAGCAATCAGCCCCAGCATTTT TRBJ1-5 . TRBV28 few
CASSQGVFLGSGNTIYF TGCGCCAGCAGCCAAGGGGTGTTTTTGGGGTCGGGAAACACCATATATTTT TRBJ1-3 . TRBV4-1 .
CASSLFSVATNEQFF TGTGCCAGCAGCCTATTTTCGGTAGCCACCAATGAGCAGTTCTTC TRBJ2-1 . TRBV4-2 .
CASSAKQGPEQFF TGCGCCAGCAGCGCCAAACAGGGGCCCGAGCAGTTCTTC TRBJ2-1 TRBD1 TRBV5-1 few
CASSGADKQETQYF TGTGCCAGCAGTGGGGCAGACAAACAAGAGACCCAGTACTTC TRBJ2-5 . TRBV28 few
CASSLGRLNQPQHF TGTGCCAGCAGCTTAGGCAGACTTAATCAGCCCCAGCATTTT TRBJ1-5 . TRBV5-6 .
CASSVESASYEQYF TGTGCCAGCAGCGTAGAATCGGCATCTTACGAGCAGTACTTC TRBJ2-7 . TRBV9 many
CASSQKQLSRGMVGTGELFF TGCGCCAGCAGCCAAAAACAGTTATCCCGGGGGATGGTAGGGACCGGGGAGCTGTTTTTT TRBJ2-2 . TRBV4-1 .
CSASAGGNTEAFF TGCAGTGCTAGTGCAGGGGGAAACACTGAAGCTTTCTTT TRBJ1-1 TRBD1 TRBV20-1 many
CASSQDLGGYNEQFF TGCGCCAGCAGCCAAGACTTGGGCGGCTACAATGAGCAGTTCTTC TRBJ2-1 . TRBV4-3 many
CASSQGASGSGNIQYF TGTGCCAGCAGCCAAGGGGCTAGCGGGAGCGGGAACATTCAGTACTTC TRBJ2-4 TRBD2 TRBV3-1 .
CASSQGEGNGELFF TGTGCCAGCAGCCAAGGGGAAGGAAACGGGGAGCTGTTTTTT TRBJ2-2 . TRBV3-1 .
CASSISVGTEAFF TGTGCCAGCAGTATAAGCGTTGGCACTGAAGCTTTCTTT TRBJ1-1 . TRBV12-3/TRBV12-4 .
CASSSDPGLVGNEQFF TGTGCCAGCAGTTCGGACCCGGGACTAGTAGGAAATGAGCAGTTCTTC TRBJ2-1 TRBD2 TRBV28 .
CASSPDSAGNTIYF TGTGCCAGCAGCCCCGACAGTGCCGGAAACACCATATATTTT TRBJ1-3 . TRBV3-1 few
CASRREGNTGELFF TGTGCCAGCAGACGGGAGGGGAACACCGGGGAGCTGTTTTTT TRBJ2-2 TRBD2 TRBV6-4 few
CASSPPLGTGATGELFF TGTGCCAGCAGTCCGCCCCTGGGGACAGGGGCAACCGGGGAGCTGTTTTTT TRBJ2-2 TRBD1 TRBV6-5 many
CASSFLDRGYTF TGTGCCAGCAGCTTCCTAGATCGGGGCTACACCTTC TRBJ1-2 . TRBV7-2 once
CASRVNGNEKLFF TGTGCCAGCAGAGTTAACGGGAATGAAAAACTGTTTTTT TRBJ1-4 . TRBV6-2/TRBV6-3 .
CATSDSQVGIQYF TGTGCCACCAGTGATTCTCAGGTCGGCATTCAGTACTTC TRBJ2-4 . TRBV24-1 few
CASSRTGTSGRGSETQYF TGTGCCAGCAGCCGCACCGGGACTAGCGGGCGAGGATCTGAGACCCAGTACTTC TRBJ2-5 TRBD2 TRBV7-3 few
CASSLNFGSASYEQYF TGTGCCAGCAGTTTGAATTTTGGTAGCGCCTCCTACGAGCAGTACTTC TRBJ2-7 . TRBV28 many
CASSGGPNRDSLNYGYTF TGTGCCAGTAGTGGCGGTCCCAACCGGGACAGCCTTAACTATGGCTACACCTTC TRBJ1-2 TRBD1 TRBV19 .
CASSLGFRAGSGYTF TGTGCCAGCAGCTTAGGTTTTAGGGCAGGTTCTGGCTACACCTTC TRBJ1-2 . TRBV7-2 few
CASSLLAAGGGAYF TGTGCCAGCAGCTTATTAGCAGCGGGAGGCGGTGCGTACTTC TRBJ2-7 TRBD2 TRBV7-6 .
CASSVEAGANGEQFF TGTGCCAGCAGCGTAGAAGCTGGGGCAAATGGGGAGCAATTCTTC TRBJ2-5 . TRBV9 few
CASSHTDTQYF TGTGCCAGCAGCCACACAGATACGCAGTATTTT TRBJ2-3 . TRBV14 .